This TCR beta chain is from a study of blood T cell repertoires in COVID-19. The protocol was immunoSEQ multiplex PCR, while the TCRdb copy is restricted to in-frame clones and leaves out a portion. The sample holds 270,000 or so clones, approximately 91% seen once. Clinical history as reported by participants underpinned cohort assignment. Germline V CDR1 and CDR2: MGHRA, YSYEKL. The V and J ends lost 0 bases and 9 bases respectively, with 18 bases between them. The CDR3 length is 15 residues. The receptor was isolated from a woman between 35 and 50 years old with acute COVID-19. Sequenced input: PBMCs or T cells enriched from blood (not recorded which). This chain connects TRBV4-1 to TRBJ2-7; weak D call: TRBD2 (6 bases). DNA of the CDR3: TGCGCCAGCAGCCAAGATTACGGGAGTCCCTACCGGCAGTACTTC. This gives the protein CASSQDYGSPYRQYF.